This T cell receptor (beta chain) came from a study of STAT5B mutations in CD4+ large granular lymphocyte leukemia. Findings and limits, study-wide: No patients shared main leukemic clonotypes, though around 27% appeared at low frequency elsewhere.

Trimming took 4 bases from V and 7 from J; bases not matched to a gene: 4. The germline gives CDR1 SGHAT, CDR2 FQNNGV. This CDR3 region has 12 residues. Here immunoSEQ multiplex PCR was the method, and the copy in TCRdb shows in-frame clones only, minus some. Among approximately 36,000 clones listed, more than 60% were seen once. About this clone: The antigen is undetermined.

The sequenced sample was CD4+ T cells from blood buffy coats. This clonotype was obtained from a human donor in good health. V gene TRBV11-2 combines with J gene TRBJ2-7; the match to TRBD2 covers 7 bases. Here the CDR3 DNA reads TGTGCCAGCAGCTCCGACGGGGGGGAGCAGTACTTC. This gives the protein CASSSDGGEQYF.